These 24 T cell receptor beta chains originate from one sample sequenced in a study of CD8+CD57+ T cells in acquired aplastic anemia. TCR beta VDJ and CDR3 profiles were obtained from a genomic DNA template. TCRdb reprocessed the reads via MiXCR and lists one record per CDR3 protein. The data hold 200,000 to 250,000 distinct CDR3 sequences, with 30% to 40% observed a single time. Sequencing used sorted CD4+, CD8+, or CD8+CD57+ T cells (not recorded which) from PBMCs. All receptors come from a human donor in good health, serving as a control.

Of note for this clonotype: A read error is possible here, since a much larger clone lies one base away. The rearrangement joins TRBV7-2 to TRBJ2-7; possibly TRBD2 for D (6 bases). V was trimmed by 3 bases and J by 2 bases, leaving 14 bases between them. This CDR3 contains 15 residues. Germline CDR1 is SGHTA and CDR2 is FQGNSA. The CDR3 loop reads CASSFAGPTAYEQYF. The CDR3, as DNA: TGTGCCAGCAGCTTCGCGGGGCCAACCGCCTACGAGCAGTACTTC.

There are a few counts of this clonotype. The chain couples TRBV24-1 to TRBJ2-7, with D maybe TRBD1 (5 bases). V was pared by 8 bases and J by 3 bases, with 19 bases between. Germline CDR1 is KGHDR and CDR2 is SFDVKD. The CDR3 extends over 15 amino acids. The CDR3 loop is CATTTWGGYYYEQYV. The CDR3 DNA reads TGTGCCACCACTACGTGGGGCGGATACTACTACGAGCAGTACGTC.

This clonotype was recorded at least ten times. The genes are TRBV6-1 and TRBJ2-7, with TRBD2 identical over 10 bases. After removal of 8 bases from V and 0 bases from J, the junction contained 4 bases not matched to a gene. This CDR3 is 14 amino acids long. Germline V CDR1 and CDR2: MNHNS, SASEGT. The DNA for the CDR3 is TGTGCCAGCGGACTAGCGGATAGCTCCTACGAGCAGTACTTC. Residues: CASGLADSSYEQYF.

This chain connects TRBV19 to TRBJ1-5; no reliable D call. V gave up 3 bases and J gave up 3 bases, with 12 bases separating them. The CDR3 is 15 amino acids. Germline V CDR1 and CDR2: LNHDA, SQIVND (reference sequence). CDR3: CASSMGSSYNQPQHF. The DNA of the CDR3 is TGTGCCAGTAGTATGGGCTCTAGCTACAATCAGCCCCAGCATTTT.

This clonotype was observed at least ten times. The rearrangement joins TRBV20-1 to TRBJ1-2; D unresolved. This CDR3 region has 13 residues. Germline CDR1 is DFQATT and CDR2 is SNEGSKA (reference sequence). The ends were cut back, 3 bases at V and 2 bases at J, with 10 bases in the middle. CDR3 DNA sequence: TGCAGTGCTAGGAGTAAGGCGAACTATGGCTACACCTTC. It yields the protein CSARSKANYGYTF.

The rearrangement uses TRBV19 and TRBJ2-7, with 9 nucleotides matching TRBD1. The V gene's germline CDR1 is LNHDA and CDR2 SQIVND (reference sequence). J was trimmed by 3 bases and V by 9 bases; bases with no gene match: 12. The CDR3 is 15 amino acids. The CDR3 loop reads CASSQGDRVGYEQYF. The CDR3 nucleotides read TGTGCCAGCAGCCAAGGGGACAGGGTGGGCTACGAGCAGTACTTC. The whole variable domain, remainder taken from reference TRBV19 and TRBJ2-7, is DGGITQSPKYLFRKEGQNVTLSCEQNLNHDAMYWYRQDPGQGLRLIYYSQIVNDFQKGDIAEGYSVSREKKESFPLTVTSAQKNPTAFYLCASSQGDRVGYEQYFGPGTRLTVT.

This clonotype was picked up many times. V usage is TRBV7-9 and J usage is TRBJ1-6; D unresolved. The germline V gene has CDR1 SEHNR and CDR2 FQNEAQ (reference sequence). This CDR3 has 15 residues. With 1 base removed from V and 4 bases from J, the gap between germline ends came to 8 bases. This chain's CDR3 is CASSLGFDYNSPLHF. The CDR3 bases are TGTGCCAGCAGCTTAGGATTTGATTATAATTCACCCCTCCACTTT.

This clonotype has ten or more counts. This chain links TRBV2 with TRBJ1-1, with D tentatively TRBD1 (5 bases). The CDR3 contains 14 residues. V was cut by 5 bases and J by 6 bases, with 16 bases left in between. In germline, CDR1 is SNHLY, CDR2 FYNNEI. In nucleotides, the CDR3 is TGTGCCAGCAGTACCCGGGGGGATCAGGCTGAAGCTTTCTTT. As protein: CASSTRGDQAEAFF.

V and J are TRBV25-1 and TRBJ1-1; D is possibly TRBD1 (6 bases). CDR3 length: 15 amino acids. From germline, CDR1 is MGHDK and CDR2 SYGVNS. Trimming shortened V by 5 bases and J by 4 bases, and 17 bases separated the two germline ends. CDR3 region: CASSPSTGIGTEAFF. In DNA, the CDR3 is TGTGCCAGCAGTCCATCGACAGGCATAGGCACTGAAGCTTTCTTT.

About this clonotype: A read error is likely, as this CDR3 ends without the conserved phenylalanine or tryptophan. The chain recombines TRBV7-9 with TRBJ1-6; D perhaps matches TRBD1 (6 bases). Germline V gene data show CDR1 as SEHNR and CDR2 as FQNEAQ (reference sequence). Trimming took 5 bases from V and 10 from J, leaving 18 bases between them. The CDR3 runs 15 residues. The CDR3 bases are TGTGCCAGCAGCATGTGGGGGCCGCGTTTGTCACCCCTCCACCTT. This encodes CASSMWGPRLSPLHL.

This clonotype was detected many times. The CDR3 sequence is CSAKKGSGGSYNEQFF. The CDR3 nucleotides are TGCAGTGCTAAGAAGGGTAGCGGGGGCTCCTACAATGAGCAGTTCTTC. The rearrangement joins TRBV20-1 to TRBJ2-1, with 9 bases identical to TRBD2. Trimming at V came to 4 bases and at J to 0 bases, leaving 7 bases not matched to a gene. Germline CDR1 is DFQATT and CDR2 is SNEGSKA (reference sequence). The CDR3 is 16 residues long.

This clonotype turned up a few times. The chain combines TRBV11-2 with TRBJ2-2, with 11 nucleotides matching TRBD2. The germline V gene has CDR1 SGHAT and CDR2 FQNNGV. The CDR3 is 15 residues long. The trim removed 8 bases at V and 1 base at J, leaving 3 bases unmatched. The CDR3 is CASPLAGGNTGELFF. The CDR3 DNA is TGTGCCAGCCCCCTAGCGGGAGGGAACACCGGGGAGCTGTTTTTT. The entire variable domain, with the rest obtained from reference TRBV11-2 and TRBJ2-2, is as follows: EAGVAQSPRYKIIEKRQSVAFWCNPISGHATLYWYQQILGQGPKLLIQFQNNGVVDDSQLPKDRFSAERLKGVDSTLKIQPAKLEDSAVYLCASPLAGGNTGELFFGEGSRLTVL.

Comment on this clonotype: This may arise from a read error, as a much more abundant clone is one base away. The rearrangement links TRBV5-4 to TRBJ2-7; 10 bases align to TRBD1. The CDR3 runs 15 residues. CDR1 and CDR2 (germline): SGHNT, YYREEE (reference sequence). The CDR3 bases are TGTGGCAGCAGCGAGAGGGACAGGGGCTCCTACGAGCAGTACTTC. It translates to CGSSERDRGSYEQYF.

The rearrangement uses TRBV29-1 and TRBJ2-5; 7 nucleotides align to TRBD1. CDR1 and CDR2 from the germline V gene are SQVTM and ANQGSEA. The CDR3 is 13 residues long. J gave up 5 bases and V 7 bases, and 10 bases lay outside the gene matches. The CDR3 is CSAEDREVETQYF. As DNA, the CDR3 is TGCAGCGCGGAAGACAGGGAAGTTGAGACCCAGTACTTC.

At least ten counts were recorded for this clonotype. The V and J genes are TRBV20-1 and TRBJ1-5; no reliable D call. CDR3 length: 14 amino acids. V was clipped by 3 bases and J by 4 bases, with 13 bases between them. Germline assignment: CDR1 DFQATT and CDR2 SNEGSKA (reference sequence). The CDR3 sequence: CSASGVTENQPQHF. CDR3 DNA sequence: TGCAGTGCTAGCGGAGTGACCGAGAATCAGCCCCAGCATTTT.

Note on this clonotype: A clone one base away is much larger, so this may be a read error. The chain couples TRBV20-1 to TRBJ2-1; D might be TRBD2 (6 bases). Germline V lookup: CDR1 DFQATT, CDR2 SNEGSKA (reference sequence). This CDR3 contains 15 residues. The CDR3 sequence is CSATVPGERVSEQSF. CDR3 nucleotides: TGCAGTGCTACGGTCCCGGGGGAGAGGGTTAGTGAGCAGTCCTTC.

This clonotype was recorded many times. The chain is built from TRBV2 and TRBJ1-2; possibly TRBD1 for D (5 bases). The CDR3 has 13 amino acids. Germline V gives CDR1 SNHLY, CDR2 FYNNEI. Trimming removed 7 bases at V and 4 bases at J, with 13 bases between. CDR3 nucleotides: TGTGCCAGCACAGGGTATGAGACCTATGGCTACACCTTC. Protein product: CASTGYETYGYTF. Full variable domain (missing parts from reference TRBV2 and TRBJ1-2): EPEVTQTPSHQVTQMGQEVILRCVPISNHLYFYWYRQILGQKVEFLVSFYNNEISEKSEIFDDQFSVERPDGSNFTLKIRSTKLEDSAMYFCASTGYETYGYTFGSGTRLTVV.

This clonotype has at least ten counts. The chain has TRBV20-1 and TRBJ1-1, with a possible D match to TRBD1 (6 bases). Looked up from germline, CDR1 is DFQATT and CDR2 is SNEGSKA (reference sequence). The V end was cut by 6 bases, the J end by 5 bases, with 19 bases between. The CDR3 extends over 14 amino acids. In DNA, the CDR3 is TGCAGTGCCGATCTAGGGGGGCGAGGAACTGAAGCTTTCTTT. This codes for CSADLGGRGTEAFF.

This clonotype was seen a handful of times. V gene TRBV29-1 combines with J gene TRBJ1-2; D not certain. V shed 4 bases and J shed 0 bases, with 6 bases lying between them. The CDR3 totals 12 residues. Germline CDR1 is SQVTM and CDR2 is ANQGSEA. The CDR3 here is CSVVIANYGYTF. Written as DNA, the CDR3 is TGCAGCGTTGTGATAGCTAACTATGGCTACACCTTC.

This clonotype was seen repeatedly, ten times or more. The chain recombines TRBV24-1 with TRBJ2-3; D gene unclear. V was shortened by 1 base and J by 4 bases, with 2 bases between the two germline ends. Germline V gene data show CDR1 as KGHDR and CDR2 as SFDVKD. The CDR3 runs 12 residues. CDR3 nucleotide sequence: TGTGCCACCAGTGATTTAGCAGATACGCAGTATTTT. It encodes CATSDLADTQYF.

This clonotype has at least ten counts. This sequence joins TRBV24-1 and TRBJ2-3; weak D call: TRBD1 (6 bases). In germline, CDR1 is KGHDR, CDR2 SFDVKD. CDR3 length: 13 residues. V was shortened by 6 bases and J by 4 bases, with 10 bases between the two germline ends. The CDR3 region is CATSTYRADTQYF. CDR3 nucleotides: TGTGCCACCAGTACCTACAGGGCAGATACGCAGTATTTT.

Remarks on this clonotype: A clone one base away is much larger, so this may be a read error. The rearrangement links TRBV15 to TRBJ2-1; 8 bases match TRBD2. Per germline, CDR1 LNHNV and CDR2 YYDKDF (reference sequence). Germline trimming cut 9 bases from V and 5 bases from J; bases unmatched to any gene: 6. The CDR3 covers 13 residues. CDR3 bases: TGTGCCACTCGGACTAGCCCCAACAATGAGCAGTTCTTC. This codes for CATRTSPNNEQFF.

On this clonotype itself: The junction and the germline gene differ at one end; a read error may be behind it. CDR3 protein: CATSGRGVNVLTF. CDR3 coding DNA: TGTGCCACCAGCGGCCGGGGGGTCAACGTCCTGACTTTC. This chain links TRBV15 with TRBJ2-6; 7 positions agree with TRBD2. This CDR3 comprises 13 residues. Per the germline V gene, CDR1 is LNHNV and CDR2 is YYDKDF (reference sequence).

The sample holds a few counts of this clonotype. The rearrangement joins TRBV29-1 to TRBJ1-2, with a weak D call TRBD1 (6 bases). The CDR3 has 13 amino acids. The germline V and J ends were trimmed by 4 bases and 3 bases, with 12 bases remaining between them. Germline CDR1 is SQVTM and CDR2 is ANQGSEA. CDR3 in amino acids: CSVGVNRDYGYTF. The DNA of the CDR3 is TGCAGCGTTGGAGTTAACAGGGACTATGGCTACACCTTC.